The entry below describes one TCR beta chain. Antigen unknown. The data derive from a study of cytomegalovirus exposure and HLA in healthy donors. As for the study in general: A data release that came early held roughly 85 million unique TCRs from HLA-typed donors. Study-level results: Common viral pathogens seemed, in a later analysis, to connect with several of the most significant clusters.

With V trimmed by 4 bases and J by 4 bases, 11 bases remained unmatched. Germline-derived CDR1 and CDR2 are SGHRS and YFSETQ. The CDR3 spans 15 residues. The PCR used 60 Vbeta and 13 Jbeta primers. Produced via immunoSEQ multiplex PCR; TCRdb's table is partial and in-frame only. Of under 200,000 clones listed, approximately 71% are singletons. Sample: PBMCs. This clonotype originated in a woman aged 40 to 50 in good health and CMV-seropositive. The chain joins TRBV5-1 to TRBJ2-7; 7 bases are shared with TRBD1. The CDR3, as DNA: TGCGCCAGCAGCCCGTTAGGGGGCGGGTTGTACGAGCAGTACTTC. The encoded protein is CASSPLGGGLYEQYF.